This T cell receptor (beta chain) was observed in a study of blood T cell repertoires in COVID-19. Whole-study context: Acute and convalescent COVID-19 samples came from the United States, Italy and Spain. PBMCs, B-cell-depleted T cells, or T cells provided the cDNA or gDNA that made up the material.

Trimming at V came to 4 bases and at J to 4 bases, leaving 11 bases not matched to a gene. CDR1 is KGHDR, CDR2 SFDVKD, per germline. CDR3 size: 16 residues. Per the original methods: Amplification from reference gene primers served as the basis for estimated nucleated cell counts. The data were produced by immunoSEQ multiplex PCR, yet TCRdb's version contains in-frame clones alone and is incomplete. Clone size and V and J calls were adopted from that table, with D and trimming inferred from the DNA. This table has roughly 100,000 clones, roughly 82% appearing once. The sample consisted of peripheral blood. This TCR came from a man between 60 and 70 years old with acute or convalescent COVID-19. The chain combines TRBV24-1 with TRBJ2-5, with TRBD1 matching 7 bases. The CDR3 is CATSDRIRGIGETQYF. CDR3 coding DNA: TGTGCCACCAGTGACAGAATCAGGGGGATTGGAGAGACCCAGTACTTC.